This entry lists 27 T cell receptor beta chains sequenced from one sample in a study of a mutant IDH1 vaccine in newly diagnosed glioma. Described time point: week 47, end of study. Every vaccine dose comprised 300 ug of mutant IDH1 20-mer peptide plus topical imiquimod. No cognate antigen is known for these TCRs. TCRdb keeps only in-frame clones here, not all; method: immunoSEQ multiplex PCR. The sample includes 90,000 to 100,000 clones, under 90% of them seen just once. This sample comprised PBMCs, obtained from a glioma patient whose treatment included an IDH1 peptide vaccine. These receptors were obtained from a woman in her fifties or sixties with glioma.

This rearrangement joins TRBV5-1 to TRBJ2-5; 7 nucleotides match TRBD2. CDR1 SGHRS and CDR2 YFSETQ come from the germline V gene. With V trimmed by 2 bases and J by 1 base, 8 bases remained unmatched. This CDR3 is 16 amino acids long. This CDR3 is CASSFRSLAVQETQYF. CDR3 DNA sequence: TGCGCCAGCAGCTTCCGGTCGCTAGCGGTCCAAGAGACCCAGTACTTC.

This chain links TRBV7-9 with TRBJ2-7; maybe TRBD2 (5 bases). Germline CDR1 and CDR2: SEHNR and FQNEAQ (reference sequence). This CDR3 is built from 14 residues. V lost 4 bases and J lost 0, with 10 bases in between. CDR3 nucleotides: TGTGCCAGCAGCTCTAGCTGGAGCTCCTACGAGCAGTACTTC. The encoded protein is CASSSSWSSYEQYF.

The chain combines TRBV6-1 with TRBJ1-5; D is perhaps TRBD1 (5 bases). Per germline, CDR1 MNHNS and CDR2 SASEGT. V was pared by 2 bases and J by 7 bases, with 15 bases between. The CDR3 is made up of 15 amino acids. CDR3 in DNA: TGTGCCAGCAGTGAATTAGAGGCAGGGAGGCAGCCCCAGCATTTT. Its translation: CASSELEAGRQPQHF.

The rearrangement links TRBV28 to TRBJ1-4; D is perhaps TRBD1 (5 bases). The CDR3 is 12 amino acids. The V and J ends lost 6 bases and 8 bases respectively, with 10 bases between them. Germline CDR1 and CDR2: MDHEN and SYDVKM. The DNA for the CDR3 is TGTGCCAGCAGCTCGGGACCCGAAAAACTGTTTTTT. It codes for CASSSGPEKLFF. Supplemented by reference TRBV28 and TRBJ1-4, the full variable domain reads DVKVTQSSRYLVKRTGEKVFLECVQDMDHENMFWYRQDPGLGLRLIYFSYDVKMKEKGDIPEGYSVSREKKERFSLILESASTNQTSMYLCASSSGPEKLFFGSGTQLSVL.

The J gene is TRBJ2-7, the V gene TRBV30; TRBD1 aligns across 10 bases. V lost 1 base, J lost 1 base, and 4 bases stayed unmatched. This CDR3 spans 15 amino acids. CDR1 is GTSNPN and CDR2 is SVGIG in the germline V gene (reference sequence). CDR3 nucleotides: TGTGCCTGGAGTGGAGGGGACAGGGGTTCCTACGAGCAGTACTTC. Its protein is CAWSGGDRGSYEQYF.

The chain carries TRBV10-3 and TRBJ2-7, with D perhaps TRBD1 (6 bases). The germline V and J ends were trimmed by 4 bases and 4 bases, with 8 bases remaining between them. The germline V gene encodes CDR1 ENHRY and CDR2 SYGVKD. There are 12 residues in the CDR3. CDR3 loop: CAISAGQYEQYF. The DNA of the CDR3 is TGTGCCATCAGTGCCGGACAGTACGAGCAGTACTTC.

This chain uses TRBV16 with TRBJ2-2; D is unclear. V was trimmed by 4 bases and J by 2 bases, leaving 5 bases between them. The CDR3 runs to 13 residues. In germline, CDR1 is KGHSY, CDR2 FQNENV. The CDR3 coding sequence is TGTGCCAGCAGCCGCATAAACACCGGGGAGCTGTTTTTT. Protein: CASSRINTGELFF.

CDR3 in DNA: TGTGCCTGGAGGGGGGTCCCGGTAGAGACCCAGTACTTC. Its protein product is CAWRGVPVETQYF. The chain combines TRBV30 with TRBJ2-5, with D perhaps assigned TRBD1 or TRBD2 (5 bases each). The CDR3 has 13 residues. In germline, CDR1 is GTSNPN, CDR2 SVGIG (reference sequence). The V gene lost 3 bases and the J gene lost 4 bases, with 12 bases spanning the gap. Variable domain in full (rest from reference TRBV30 and TRBJ2-5): SQTIHQWPATLVQPVGSPLSLECTVEGTSNPNLYWYRQAAGRGLQLLFYSVGIGQISSEVPQNLSASRPQDRQFILSSKKLLLSDSGFYLCAWRGVPVETQYFGPGTRLLVL.

This sequence joins TRBV6-6 and TRBJ2-7; 7 bases are shared with TRBD2. The germline gives CDR1 MNHNY, CDR2 SVGAGI (reference sequence). The CDR3 runs to 15 residues. The J segment lost 0 bases and the V segment lost 5 bases, leaving 7 bases of the junction unmatched. CDR3 nucleotide sequence: TGTGCCAGCAGTCCCCCCGGGGGGAGCTCCTACGAGCAGTACTTC. Protein sequence: CASSPPGGSSYEQYF.

The chain combines TRBV4-2 with TRBJ2-1, with TRBD2 matching over 11 bases. CDR1 and CDR2 (germline): LGHNA, YNFKEQ. The junction had 1 base not matched to a gene; V was cut back by 4 bases and J by 2 bases. This CDR3 spans 15 amino acids. In nucleotides, the CDR3 is TGTGCCAGCAGCCTACTAGCGGGGGCCTACAATGAGCAGTTCTTC. Protein sequence: CASSLLAGAYNEQFF.

The V call is TRBV4-1, the J call TRBJ1-2; 7 nucleotides match TRBD1. This CDR3 spans 13 amino acids. The V gene's germline CDR1 is MGHRA and CDR2 YSYEKL. Trimming took 4 bases from V and 6 from J; bases not matched to a gene: 5. The CDR3: CASSLDRVDGYTF. As DNA, the CDR3 is TGCGCCAGCAGCCTCGACAGGGTGGATGGCTACACCTTC.

This clone has only a few counts. The rearrangement uses TRBV5-1 and TRBJ1-6, with no clear D. Trimming took 0 bases from V and 14 from J, leaving 9 bases between them. The CDR3 runs to 12 residues. Germline CDR1 and CDR2: SGHRS and YFSETQ. CDR3 bases: TGCGCCAGCAGCTTGGGCCAGGCTTCCCTCCACTTT. It specifies CASSLGQASLHF.

J is TRBJ1-1 and V is TRBV10-1, with a possible D match to TRBD1 (5 bases). This CDR3 is built from 13 residues. V was trimmed by 6 bases and J by 2 bases, leaving 10 bases between them. CDR1 is WNHNN, CDR2 SYGVQD, per germline (reference sequence). The CDR3 here is CASSLGTNTEAFF. As DNA, the CDR3 is TGCGCCAGCAGCCTAGGGACCAACACTGAAGCTTTCTTT.

The chain employs TRBV28 and TRBJ1-2; 7 nucleotides align to TRBD1. CDR3 size: 13 residues. Trimming cost V 3 bases and J 4 bases; bases outside gene matches: 2. Germline CDR1 MDHEN, CDR2 SYDVKM. CDR3 loop: CASSLGQIYGYTF. In DNA form, the CDR3 reads TGTGCCAGCAGTTTGGGACAGATCTATGGCTACACCTTC.

The chain recombines TRBV6-5 with TRBJ1-5; the D is unclear. The V and J ends lost 6 bases and 0 bases respectively, with 9 bases between them. The V gene's germline CDR1 is MNHEY and CDR2 SVGAGI. CDR3 length: 14 amino acids. The CDR3 region has the DNA TGTGCCAGCAGCTTAAGTAATAGCAATCAGCCCCAGCATTTT. Translated: CASSLSNSNQPQHF.

This chain links TRBV28 with TRBJ2-7; D is perhaps TRBD2 (6 bases). Trimming cost V 8 bases and J 7 bases, with 21 bases left between them. The CDR3 is 14 amino acids. CDR1 MDHEN and CDR2 SYDVKM come from the germline V gene. The CDR3 spells CASVSLGGRREQYF. CDR3 in DNA: TGTGCCAGCGTTTCTTTGGGGGGTCGCCGAGAGCAGTACTTC.

This chain connects TRBV6-5 to TRBJ1-4, with D unclear. Germline-derived CDR1 and CDR2 are MNHEY and SVGAGI. With 10 bases removed from V and 6 bases from J, the gap between germline ends came to 18 bases. This CDR3 has 14 amino acids. CDR3 sequence (DNA): TGTGCCATCCAACGTGGGCCCGCCGATGAAAAACTGTTTTTT. Amino acids: CAIQRGPADEKLFF.

The V call is TRBV2, the J call TRBJ1-5; tentatively, D is TRBD1 (6 bases). The CDR3 covers 15 residues. Germline-derived CDR1 and CDR2 are SNHLY and FYNNEI. Trimming stripped 1 base from V and 6 bases from J, with 13 bases between. CDR3 coding DNA: TGTGCCAGCAGTGAAGACTATCTAGGGGGTCAGCCCCAGCATTTT. Translated, it gives CASSEDYLGGQPQHF.

The V gene is TRBV28, the J gene TRBJ1-2; no clear D. The germline V gene has CDR1 MDHEN and CDR2 SYDVKM. CDR3 length: 13 amino acids. V lost 5 bases and J lost 7, with 14 bases in between. CDR3 in DNA: TGTGCCAGCAGTACCCCAACCCCGGGTGGCTACACCTTC. Its protein is CASSTPTPGGYTF.

The chain employs TRBV28 and TRBJ1-5; the D gene is possibly TRBD1 (6 bases). CDR1 is MDHEN, CDR2 SYDVKM, per germline. V shed 7 bases and J shed 6 bases, with 22 bases lying between them. This CDR3 spans 16 amino acids. The CDR3 loop is CASTVFRGERAQPQHF. Written as DNA, the CDR3 is TGTGCCAGCACCGTTTTTAGGGGGGAAAGAGCTCAGCCCCAGCATTTT. The full variable domain, rest sourced from reference TRBV28 and TRBJ1-5, is DVKVTQSSRYLVKRTGEKVFLECVQDMDHENMFWYRQDPGLGLRLIYFSYDVKMKEKGDIPEGYSVSREKKERFSLILESASTNQTSMYLCASTVFRGERAQPQHFGDGTRLSIL.

The V gene is TRBV11-1, the J gene TRBJ2-1; D remains unclear. CDR3 length: 11 residues. Germline assignment: CDR1 SGHAT and CDR2 FQDESV (reference sequence). V was shortened by 3 bases and J by 9 bases, with 6 bases between the two germline ends. The CDR3 region is CASSLMSEQFF. The CDR3 DNA follows: TGTGCCAGCAGCTTGATGAGTGAGCAGTTCTTC.

The chain is built from TRBV10-3 and TRBJ2-2; D remains unclear. Germline values: CDR1 ENHRY, CDR2 SYGVKD. Trimming took off 0 bases at V and 5 bases at J, with 7 bases between the two ends. The CDR3 loop spans 14 amino acids. Here the CDR3 DNA reads TGTGCCATCAGTGAGTCACGGAGAACCGGGGAGCTGTTTTTT. Translated, it gives CAISESRRTGELFF.

This chain joins TRBV30 and TRBJ2-1; D is possibly TRBD1 (6 bases). The CDR3 has 12 amino acids. Deletions cut 4 bases from V and 4 bases from J, with 8 bases between. The germline V gene has CDR1 GTSNPN and CDR2 SVGIG (reference sequence). CDR3 in amino acids: CAWTGQYNEQFF. Here the CDR3 DNA reads TGTGCCTGGACGGGACAATACAATGAGCAGTTCTTC.

The genes are TRBV18 and TRBJ2-3; D is unresolved. The ends were cut back, 3 bases at V and 5 bases at J, with 9 bases in the middle. Germline assignment: CDR1 KGHSH and CDR2 LQKENI. The CDR3 spans 13 residues. CDR3 region: CASSPGNLDTQYF. For the CDR3, the DNA is TGTGCCAGCTCACCTGGGAATCTAGATACGCAGTATTTT.

V is TRBV20-1 and J is TRBJ1-2; D is unresolved. The CDR3 length is 11 residues. Trimming stripped 4 bases from V and 9 bases from J, with 12 bases between. CDR1 DFQATT and CDR2 SNEGSKA come from the germline V gene (reference sequence). DNA for the CDR3: TGCAGTGCTATACGGTCGCTCCGCTACACCTTC. This codes for CSAIRSLRYTF.

The CDR3 DNA reads TGTGCCAGCAGCTTGTTTGGTGCGAGCAATCAGCCCCAGCATTTT. It translates to CASSLFGASNQPQHF. The chain couples TRBV28 to TRBJ1-5; D is unclear. The CDR3 length is 15 residues. Trimming removed 6 bases at V and 1 base at J, with 13 bases between. Germline V lookup: CDR1 MDHEN, CDR2 SYDVKM.

V gene TRBV29-1 combines with J gene TRBJ1-3; no clear D. This CDR3 is 14 amino acids long. The germline V and J ends were trimmed by 4 bases and 0 bases, with 10 bases remaining between them. The germline CDR1 and CDR2 sequences are SQVTM and ANQGSEA. CDR3 coding DNA: TGCAGCGTTGTCTGGCACCACTCTGGAAACACCATATATTTT. This codes for CSVVWHHSGNTIYF.